This record covers a single T cell receptor beta chain. The antigen is unknown. This specimen belongs to a study of Tregs in tolerant kidney transplant recipients. The protocol was immunoSEQ multiplex PCR, while the TCRdb copy is restricted to in-frame clones and leaves out a portion. The sample shows around 16,000 clones, around 55% of them seen only once. Germline V gene lookup returns CDR1 MNHEY and CDR2 SVGAGI. Trimming cost V 2 bases and J 7 bases; bases outside gene matches: 4. CDR3 length equals 15 residues. Whole-study results and caveats: Activated donor B cell expansion appeared to reveal the most relevant donor-specific TCRbeta repertoire.

Sequencing was performed on Tregs from blood cultured with allogeneic cells. The V call is TRBV6-5, the J call TRBJ1-6; 8 nucleotides line up with TRBD1. The clonotype originates from a human donor in good health. The CDR3 here is CASSYEYRGNSPLHF. The CDR3 DNA follows: TGTGCCAGCAGTTACGAGTACAGGGGGAATTCACCCCTCCACTTT.